Listed below are T cell receptor beta chains from one sample, sequenced in a study of shared clonotypes between healthy human individuals. Profiling relied on immunoSEQ multiplex PCR, and the TCRdb table lists in-frame clones only, not all of them. The sample consists of 950,000 to 1,300,000 clones, about 75% of them appearing once. Sequenced material: memory CD4+ T cells sorted from blood. Receptors originate from a man aged 18 to 29 in good health. The CDR3 runs from the conserved cysteine through the conserved F or W. The D gene is left open where the match is weak. Not every row has a clone size; where given, it reads once, few, many or a size class.

v_call	j_call	d_call	clone_size	cdr3_aa	cdr3_nt
TRBV5-1	TRBJ2-1	TRBD2	-	CASSTIGGAYNEQFF	TGCGCCAGCAGCACTATCGGGGGGGCCTACAATGAGCAGTTCTTC
TRBV9	TRBJ2-5	TRBD2	-	CASSVGGGKVETQYF	TGTGCCAGCAGCGTAGGCGGGGGTAAGGTGGAGACCCAGTACTTC
TRBV18	TRBJ2-7	-	once	CASSRDRGEQYF	TGTGCCAGCTCACGTGATCGGGGAGAGCAGTACTTC
TRBV19	TRBJ1-2	-	-	CASNKDPTFSYGYTF	TGTGCCAGTAATAAAGACCCTACCTTTAGCTATGGCTACACCTTC
TRBV18	TRBJ1-5	-	few	CASSPPDGSNQPQHF	TGTGCCAGCTCACCACCGGACGGAAGCAATCAGCCCCAGCATTTT
TRBV27	TRBJ2-3	-	-	CASSFQGRGSSTDTQYF	TGTGCCAGCAGTTTTCAGGGGAGAGGATCTAGCACAGATACGCAGTATTTT
TRBV18	TRBJ2-6	-	-	CASSPQGSGANVLTF	TGTGCCAGCTCACCCCAAGGATCTGGGGCCAACGTCCTGACTTTC
TRBV5-1	TRBJ2-1	-	-	CASSPIARSSYNEQFF	TGCGCCAGCAGCCCGATTGCACGGAGCTCCTACAATGAGCAGTTCTTC
TRBV9	TRBJ2-7	-	-	CASSVGLDPSYEQYF	TGTGCCAGCAGCGTCGGACTCGATCCCTCCTACGAGCAGTACTTC
TRBV28	TRBJ2-4	-	once	CASSSTLRNIQYF	TGTGCCAGCAGTTCAACCCTCAGGAACATTCAGTACTTC
TRBV5-4	TRBJ2-1	-	few	CASSGVTTFSDEQFF	TGTGCCAGCAGCGGGGTGACTACCTTTAGCGATGAGCAGTTCTTC
TRBV5-6	TRBJ1-6	-	once	CASSYGNSPLHF	TGTGCCAGCAGCTACGGTAATTCACCCCTCCACTTT
TRBV6-6	TRBJ2-5	-	-	CASSFYPLETQYF	TGTGCCAGCAGTTTTTATCCCTTAGAAACCCAGTACTTC
TRBV19	TRBJ2-3	TRBD1	-	CASSIRYRGDTQYF	TGTGCCAGTAGTATACGATACAGGGGCGATACGCAGTATTTT
TRBV4-3	TRBJ2-1	TRBD1	-	CASSNDRADEQFF	TGCGCCAGCAGCAACGACAGGGCGGATGAGCAGTTCTTC
TRBV28	TRBJ2-5	-	-	CASSPSWQGQETQYF	TGTGCCAGCAGTCCGTCCTGGCAGGGTCAAGAGACCCAGTACTTC
TRBV6-1	TRBJ2-5	-	-	CASPPFMGVVETQYF	TGTGCCAGCCCGCCCTTCATGGGAGTAGTGGAGACCCAGTACTTC
TRBV5-4	TRBJ1-2	TRBD1	-	CASSPPTGNGYTF	TGTGCCAGCAGCCCCCCGACAGGGAACGGCTACACCTTC
TRBV7-2	TRBJ2-7	TRBD2	-	CASSLAGAGPAHEQYF	TGTGCCAGCAGCCTCGCCGGAGCGGGGCCAGCTCACGAGCAGTACTTC
TRBV30	TRBJ1-1	-	few	CAWSTGRTEAFF	TGTGCCTGGAGTACAGGGCGGACTGAAGCTTTCTTT
TRBV9	TRBJ1-2	-	few	CASRSGYGYTF	TGTGCCAGCAGGAGTGGGTATGGCTACACCTTC
TRBV2	TRBJ2-3	TRBD2	-	CASSEVGSGKADTQYF	TGTGCCAGCAGTGAAGTCGGTAGCGGGAAGGCAGATACGCAGTATTTT
TRBV9	TRBJ2-1	-	-	CASSPRGGSMDNEQFF	TGTGCCAGCAGCCCTAGGGGGGGGAGTATGGACAATGAGCAGTTCTTC
TRBV27	TRBJ1-1	TRBD1	-	CASSAPGTANTEAFF	TGTGCCAGCAGTGCACCCGGGACAGCAAACACTGAAGCTTTCTTT